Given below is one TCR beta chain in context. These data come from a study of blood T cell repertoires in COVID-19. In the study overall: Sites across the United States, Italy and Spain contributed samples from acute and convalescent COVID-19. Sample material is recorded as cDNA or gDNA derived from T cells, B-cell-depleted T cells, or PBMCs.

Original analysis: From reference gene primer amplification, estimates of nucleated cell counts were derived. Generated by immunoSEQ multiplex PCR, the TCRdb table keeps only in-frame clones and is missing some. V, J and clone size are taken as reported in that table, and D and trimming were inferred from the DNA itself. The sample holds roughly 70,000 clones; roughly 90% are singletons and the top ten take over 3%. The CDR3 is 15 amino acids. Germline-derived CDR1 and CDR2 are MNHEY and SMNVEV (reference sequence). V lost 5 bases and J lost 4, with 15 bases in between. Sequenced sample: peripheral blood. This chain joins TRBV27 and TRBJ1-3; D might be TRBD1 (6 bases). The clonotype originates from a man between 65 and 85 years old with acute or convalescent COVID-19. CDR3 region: CASSLTGYWGNTIYF. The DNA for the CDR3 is TGTGCCAGCAGTCTGACAGGCTACTGGGGAAACACCATATATTTT.